Sequencing of this T cell receptor beta chain was carried out in a study of T-cell reconstitution after alpha-beta-depleted transplantation in children. For TCRbeta, the library was prepared with unique molecular identifiers. TCRdb used MiXCR to reprocess the PCR reads, holding one entry per CDR3 protein. The sample has 600,000 to 700,000 distinct CDR3 sequences; roughly 15% are singletons. This clonotype was detected ten times or more. The sample consisted of PBMCs from the stem cell graft donor, taken from the stem cell graft. The origin of this receptor is a human donor who donated a stem cell graft to a child with acute myeloid leukemia.

CDR3 DNA sequence: TGTGCCAGCAGTTTAAGCGGGACCCGCCCATCCCAGCATTTT. It encodes CASSLSGTRPSQHF. V and J are TRBV12-3 or TRBV12-4 and TRBJ1-5; D is perhaps TRBD1 (5 bases). Trimming stripped 2 bases from V and 11 bases from J, with 16 bases between. This CDR3 is 14 amino acids long.